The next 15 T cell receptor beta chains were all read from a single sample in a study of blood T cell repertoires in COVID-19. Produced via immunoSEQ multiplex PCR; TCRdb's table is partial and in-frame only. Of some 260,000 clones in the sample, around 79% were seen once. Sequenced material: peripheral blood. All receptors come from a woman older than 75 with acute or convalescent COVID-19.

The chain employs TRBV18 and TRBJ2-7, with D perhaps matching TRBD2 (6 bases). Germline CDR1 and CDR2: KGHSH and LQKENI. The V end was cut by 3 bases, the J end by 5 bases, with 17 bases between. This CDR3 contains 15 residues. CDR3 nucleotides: TGTGCCAGCTCACCGGGGGGACCGTATAACCACGAGCAGTACTTC. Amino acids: CASSPGGPYNHEQYF.

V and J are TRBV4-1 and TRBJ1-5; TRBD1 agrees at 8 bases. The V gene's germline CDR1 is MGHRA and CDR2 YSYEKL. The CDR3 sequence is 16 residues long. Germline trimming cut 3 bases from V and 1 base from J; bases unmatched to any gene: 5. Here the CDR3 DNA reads TGCGCCAGCAGCCACGGCGACAGGGGAAGCAATCAGCCCCAGCATTTT. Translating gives CASSHGDRGSNQPQHF.

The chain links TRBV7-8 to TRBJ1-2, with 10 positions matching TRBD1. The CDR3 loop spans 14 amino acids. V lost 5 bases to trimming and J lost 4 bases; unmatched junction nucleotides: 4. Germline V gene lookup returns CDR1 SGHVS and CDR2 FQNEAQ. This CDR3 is CASSTRQGAYGYTF. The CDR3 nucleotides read TGTGCCAGCAGCACAAGACAGGGGGCCTATGGCTACACCTTC.

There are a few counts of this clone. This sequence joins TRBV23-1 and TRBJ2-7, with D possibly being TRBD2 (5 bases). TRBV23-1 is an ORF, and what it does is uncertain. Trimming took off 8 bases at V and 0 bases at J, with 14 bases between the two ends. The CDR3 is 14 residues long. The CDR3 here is CASPPEDSSYEQYF. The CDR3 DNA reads TGCGCCAGCCCTCCGGAGGATAGCTCCTACGAGCAGTACTTC.

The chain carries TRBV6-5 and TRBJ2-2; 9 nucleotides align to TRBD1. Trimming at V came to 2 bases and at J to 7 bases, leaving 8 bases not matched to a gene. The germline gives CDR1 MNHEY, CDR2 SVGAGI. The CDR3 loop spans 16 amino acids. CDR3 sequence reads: CASSYLKGQGGGELFF. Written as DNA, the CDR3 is TGTGCCAGCAGTTACCTTAAGGGACAGGGTGGCGGGGAGCTGTTTTTT.

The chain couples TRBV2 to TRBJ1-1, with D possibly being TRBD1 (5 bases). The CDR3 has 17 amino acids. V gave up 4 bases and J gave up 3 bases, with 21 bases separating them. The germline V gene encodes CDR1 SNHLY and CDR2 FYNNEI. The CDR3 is CASSVQGNIVGHTEAFF. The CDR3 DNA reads TGTGCCAGCAGTGTTCAGGGTAATATTGTGGGGCACACTGAAGCTTTCTTT.

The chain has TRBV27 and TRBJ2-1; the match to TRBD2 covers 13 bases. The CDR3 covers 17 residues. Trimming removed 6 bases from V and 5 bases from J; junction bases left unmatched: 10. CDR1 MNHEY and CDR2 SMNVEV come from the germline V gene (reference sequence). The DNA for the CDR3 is TGTGCCAGCAGCCCATTTGGACTAGCGGGAGACCACAATGAGCAGTTCTTC. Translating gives CASSPFGLAGDHNEQFF.

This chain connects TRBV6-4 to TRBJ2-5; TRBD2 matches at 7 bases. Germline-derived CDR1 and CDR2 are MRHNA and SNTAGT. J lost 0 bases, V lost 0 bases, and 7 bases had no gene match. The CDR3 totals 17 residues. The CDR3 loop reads CASSDSRLAEYQETQYF. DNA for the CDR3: TGTGCCAGCAGTGACTCGCGCCTAGCGGAGTACCAAGAGACCCAGTACTTC.

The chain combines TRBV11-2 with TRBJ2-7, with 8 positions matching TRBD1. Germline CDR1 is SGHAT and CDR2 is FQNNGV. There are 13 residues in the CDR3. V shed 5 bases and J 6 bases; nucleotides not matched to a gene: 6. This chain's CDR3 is CASSLTGVGEQYF. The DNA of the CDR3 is TGTGCCAGCAGCCTGACAGGGGTCGGCGAGCAGTACTTC.

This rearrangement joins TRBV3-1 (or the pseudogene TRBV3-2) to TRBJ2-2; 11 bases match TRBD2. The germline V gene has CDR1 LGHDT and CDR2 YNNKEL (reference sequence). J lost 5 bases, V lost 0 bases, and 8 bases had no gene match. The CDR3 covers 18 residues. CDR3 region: CASSQEMTLAGVTGELFF. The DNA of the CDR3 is TGTGCCAGCAGCCAAGAAATGACACTAGCGGGAGTTACCGGGGAGCTGTTTTTT.

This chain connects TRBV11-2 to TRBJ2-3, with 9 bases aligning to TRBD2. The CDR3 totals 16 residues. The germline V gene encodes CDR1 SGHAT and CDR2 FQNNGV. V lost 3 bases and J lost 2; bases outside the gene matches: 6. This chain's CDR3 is CASSLPAGGFTDTQYF. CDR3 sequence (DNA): TGTGCCAGCAGCTTGCCAGCGGGGGGATTCACAGATACGCAGTATTTT.

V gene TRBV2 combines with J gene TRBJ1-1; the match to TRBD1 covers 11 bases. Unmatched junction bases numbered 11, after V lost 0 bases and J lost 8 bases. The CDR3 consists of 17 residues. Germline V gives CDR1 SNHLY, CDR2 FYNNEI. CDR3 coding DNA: TGTGCCAGCAGTGAAGCGGGGACAGGGGGAAAATTGCCGGAAGCTTTCTTT. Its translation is CASSEAGTGGKLPEAFF.

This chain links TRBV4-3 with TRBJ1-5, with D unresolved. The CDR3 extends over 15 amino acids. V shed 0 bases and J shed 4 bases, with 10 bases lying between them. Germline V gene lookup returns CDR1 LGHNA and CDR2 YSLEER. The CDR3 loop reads CASSQDFRINQPQHF. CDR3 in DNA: TGCGCCAGCAGCCAAGATTTCAGAATAAATCAGCCCCAGCATTTT.

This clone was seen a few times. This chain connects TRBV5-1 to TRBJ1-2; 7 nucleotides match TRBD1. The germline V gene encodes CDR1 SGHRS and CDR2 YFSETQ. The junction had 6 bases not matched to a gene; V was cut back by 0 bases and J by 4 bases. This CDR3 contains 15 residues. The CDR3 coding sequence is TGCGCCAGCAGCTTGGCAGCAGGGGGAAGCTATGGCTACACCTTC. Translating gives CASSLAAGGSYGYTF.

The CDR3 region is CASSLAGGNTIYF. The CDR3 DNA is TGTGCCAGCAGTTTAGCCGGGGGAAACACCATATATTTT. This chain connects TRBV12-3 or TRBV12-4 to TRBJ1-3; D is uncertain. With 0 bases removed from V and 4 bases from J, the gap between germline ends came to 4 bases. CDR3 length: 13 amino acids.